Listed below are T cell receptor beta chains from one sample, sequenced in a study of response to subunit inactivated influenza vaccine. From the RT-PCR reads, TCRdb called clonotypes with MiXCR, one entry per CDR3 protein. The repertoire has roughly 570,000 distinct CDR3 sequences, around 15% of them found once; the top ten carry over 8.5%. This material consisted of PBMCs from blood, taken about 11 days after vaccination. These receptors were obtained from a man between 45 and 60 years old who received an inactivated influenza vaccine. Both conserved end residues are part of each CDR3. Fields, in order: CDR3 protein, CDR3 DNA, V gene, J gene, D gene, clone size. A D gene is named only where the DNA matches it firmly. Some rows mark clone size as missing; the rest say once, few, many or name a class of expanded clone.

cdr3_aa: CASSLAGNGNQPQHF
cdr3_nt: TGTGCCAGCAGTTTGGCCGGGAATGGGAATCAGCCCCAGCATTTT
v_call: TRBV12-3/TRBV12-4
j_call: TRBJ1-5
d_call: .
clone_size: few

cdr3_aa: CAWSRGDSLGQPQRF
cdr3_nt: TGTGCCTGGTCCAGGGGGGACAGCCTGGGGCAGCCCCAGCGTTTT
v_call: TRBV30
j_call: TRBJ1-5
d_call: TRBD1
clone_size: .

cdr3_aa: CSVGPTSGANVLTF
cdr3_nt: TGCAGCGTTGGACCGACCTCTGGGGCCAACGTCCTGACTTTC
v_call: TRBV29-1
j_call: TRBJ2-6
d_call: .
clone_size: .

cdr3_aa: CASSKQGWGETQYF
cdr3_nt: TGTGCCAGCAGCAAACAGGGGTGGGGAGAGACCCAGTACTTC
v_call: TRBV7-2
j_call: TRBJ2-5
d_call: TRBD1
clone_size: .

cdr3_aa: CATSRVGGARYGYTF
cdr3_nt: TGTGCCACCAGCAGAGTCGGGGGAGCTCGGTATGGCTACACCTTC
v_call: TRBV15
j_call: TRBJ1-2
d_call: .
clone_size: .

cdr3_aa: CASSLAGEGDEEFF
cdr3_nt: TGTGCCAGCAGCTTAGCGGGAGAGGGCGATGAGGAGTTCTTC
v_call: TRBV7-9
j_call: TRBJ2-1
d_call: .
clone_size: .

cdr3_aa: CASSLGGVRGAQPQHF
cdr3_nt: TGTGCCAGCAGTTTAGGTGGTGTGAGGGGGGCTCAGCCCCAGCATTTT
v_call: TRBV12-3/TRBV12-4
j_call: TRBJ1-5
d_call: .
clone_size: .

cdr3_aa: CASSQERGAGNTEAFF
cdr3_nt: TGCGCCAGCAGCCAAGAAAGGGGTGCCGGGAACACTGAAGCTTTCTTT
v_call: TRBV4-1
j_call: TRBJ1-1
d_call: .
clone_size: .

cdr3_aa: CASIIGRTISGNTIYF
cdr3_nt: TGTGCCAGCATCATAGGACGGACGATCTCTGGAAACACCATATATTTT
v_call: TRBV12-3/TRBV12-4
j_call: TRBJ1-3
d_call: .
clone_size: many

cdr3_aa: CASSFGQLSYNEQFF
cdr3_nt: TGTGCCAGCAGCTTCGGACAGCTCTCCTACAATGAGCAGTTCTTC
v_call: TRBV5-6
j_call: TRBJ2-1
d_call: .
clone_size: .

cdr3_aa: CASSQGDSSAFF
cdr3_nt: TGTGCCAGCAGCCAAGGGGATTCATCGGCTTTCTTT
v_call: TRBV14
j_call: TRBJ1-1
d_call: .
clone_size: many

cdr3_aa: CASSPDYTRTDTQYF
cdr3_nt: TGTGCCAGCAGCCCCGACTACACCCGCACAGATACGCAGTATTTT
v_call: TRBV7-9
j_call: TRBJ2-3
d_call: .
clone_size: .

cdr3_aa: CASSSGQGRDIQYF
cdr3_nt: TGTGCCAGCAGCTCCGGACAGGGGAGAGACATTCAGTACTTC
v_call: TRBV11-3
j_call: TRBJ2-4
d_call: TRBD1
clone_size: .

cdr3_aa: CATGNRGPGANVLTF
cdr3_nt: TGTGCCACCGGCAACAGGGGGCCTGGGGCCAACGTCCTGACTTTC
v_call: TRBV28
j_call: TRBJ2-6
d_call: TRBD1
clone_size: .

cdr3_aa: CSARRDRASSYNSPLHF
cdr3_nt: TGCAGTGCTAGAAGGGACAGAGCCAGCTCCTATAATTCACCCCTCCACTTT
v_call: TRBV20-1
j_call: TRBJ1-6
d_call: TRBD1
clone_size: .

cdr3_aa: CASRSFGGAGTGELFF
cdr3_nt: TGTGCCAGCAGGTCCTTCGGGGGGGCCGGCACCGGGGAGCTGTTTTTT
v_call: TRBV6-1
j_call: TRBJ2-2
d_call: TRBD2
clone_size: .

cdr3_aa: CATSERGDLGEQYF
cdr3_nt: TGTGCCACCAGTGAGCGGGGGGACTTGGGGGAGCAGTACTTC
v_call: TRBV24-1
j_call: TRBJ2-7
d_call: TRBD2
clone_size: .

cdr3_aa: CSARDPQGAKNIQYF
cdr3_nt: TGCAGTGCTCGAGACCCACAGGGAGCCAAAAACATTCAGTACTTC
v_call: TRBV20-1
j_call: TRBJ2-4
d_call: .
clone_size: .

cdr3_aa: CATRRQDANEQFF
cdr3_nt: TGTGCCACCCGGCGACAGGATGCCAATGAGCAGTTCTTC
v_call: TRBV15
j_call: TRBJ2-1
d_call: .
clone_size: .

cdr3_aa: CASSLAVSSGNTIYF
cdr3_nt: TGTGCCAGCAGCTTAGCAGTTAGCTCTGGAAACACCATATATTTT
v_call: TRBV7-2
j_call: TRBJ1-3
d_call: .
clone_size: few

cdr3_aa: CAIRTANTEAFF
cdr3_nt: TGTGCCATCAGGACAGCTAACACTGAAGCTTTCTTT
v_call: TRBV10-3
j_call: TRBJ1-1
d_call: .
clone_size: few

cdr3_aa: CATRGDQETQYF
cdr3_nt: TGTGCCACCAGGGGGGACCAAGAGACCCAGTACTTC
v_call: TRBV24-1
j_call: TRBJ2-5
d_call: .
clone_size: few

cdr3_aa: CASTTQGAADTQYF
cdr3_nt: TGTGCCAGCACCACACAGGGGGCCGCAGATACGCAGTATTTT
v_call: TRBV7-2
j_call: TRBJ2-3
d_call: TRBD1
clone_size: few

cdr3_aa: CASSLDGLKQFF
cdr3_nt: TGTGCCAGCAGCTTAGACGGTCTCAAGCAGTTCTTC
v_call: TRBV7-2
j_call: TRBJ2-1
d_call: .
clone_size: few

cdr3_aa: CASSLNAAGTQSEQFF
cdr3_nt: TGTGCCAGCAGCTTAAATGCCGCAGGGACTCAGAGTGAGCAGTTCTTC
v_call: TRBV7-3
j_call: TRBJ2-1
d_call: .
clone_size: .

cdr3_aa: CASSTYRVGEQYF
cdr3_nt: TGTGCCAGCAGCACCTACAGGGTTGGGGAGCAGTACTTC
v_call: TRBV3-1
j_call: TRBJ2-7
d_call: .
clone_size: few

cdr3_aa: CSGSLGGDTQYF
cdr3_nt: TGCAGCGGAAGCCTAGGGGGAGATACGCAGTATTTT
v_call: TRBV29-1
j_call: TRBJ2-3
d_call: .
clone_size: .